This note documents a single TCR beta chain sequence. The sample belongs to a study of cytomegalovirus exposure and HLA in healthy donors. Trimming cost V 10 bases and J 6 bases; bases outside gene matches: 9. This CDR3 is built from 13 residues. This PCR relied on a set of 60 Vbeta primers and 13 Jbeta primers. Method: immunoSEQ multiplex PCR; TCRdb's copy keeps in-frame clones and lacks some. The data hold approximately 120,000 clones, with about three quarters observed a single time. This sequence joins TRBV23-1 and TRBJ2-1, with TRBD1 matching over 7 bases. TRBV23-1 is marked as an open reading frame, function uncertain. The material sequenced was PBMCs. The receptor's source is a man aged 45-65 years in good health and CMV-seronegative. CDR3 residues: CATLSTGANEQFF. The CDR3 DNA follows: TGCGCCACCCTCTCTACAGGGGCCAATGAGCAGTTCTTC.